This is a list of T cell receptor beta chains from one sample in a study of technical replicates of blood from a handful of donors. Repertoires were generated with immunoSEQ multiplex PCR, while TCRdb's copy carries only in-frame clones and drops some. Of around 61,000 clones in the sample, approximately 84% were seen once. The sequencing input was PBMCs. The receptor set was obtained from a human donor in good health. Some clones in this sample may be carry-over from other donors' samples. Each CDR3 is given with its conserved first and last residue. A D gene is named only where the DNA matches it firmly. The size of a clone is reported for some rows only, either as once, few or many, or as a class for expanded clones.

abundance,d_gene,j_gene,v_gene,CDR3nt,CDR3aa
-,TRBD2,TRBJ2-3,TRBV5-1,TGCGCCAGCAGCTGGCGAGCGGGGGCCACAGATACGCAGTATTTT,CASSWRAGATDTQYF
-,TRBD2,TRBJ2-5,TRBV9,TGTGCCAGCAGCGTAGCTGAGCGGGGGGGCTCAGAGACCCAGTACTTC,CASSVAERGGSETQYF
-,TRBD2,TRBJ2-1,TRBV19,TGTGCCAGTAGTATAGACGGGACTAGCGGGGGCCCCTCCTACAATGAGCAGTTCTTC,CASSIDGTSGGPSYNEQFF
-,-,TRBJ2-3,TRBV6-1,TGTGCCAGCAGCGAAACCGGACATCACACAGATACGCAGTATTTT,CASSETGHHTDTQYF
-,-,TRBJ1-2,TRBV9,TGTGCCAGCAGCGTAGGACAGTGGAACTATGGCTACACCTTC,CASSVGQWNYGYTF
-,-,TRBJ2-1,TRBV29-1,TGCAGCGTTGAGCGATCCTACAATGAGCAGTTCTTC,CSVERSYNEQFF
-,TRBD1,TRBJ2-5,TRBV19,TGTGCCAGTAGTAGAGGACAGGGGTGGGAGACCCAGTACTTC,CASSRGQGWETQYF
-,-,TRBJ1-5,TRBV5-3,TGTGCCAGACGAAAATTCCCAGTCCGGGGCAATCAGCCCCAGCATTTT,CARRKFPVRGNQPQHF
-,-,TRBJ2-3,TRBV9,TGTGCCAGCAGCTCCCGGACTGCTAGCACAGATACGCAGTATTTT,CASSSRTASTDTQYF
few,-,TRBJ2-4,TRBV4-2,TGTGCCAGCAGCCAAGCGGTCCGAGAAAACATTCAGTACTTC,CASSQAVRENIQYF
-,-,TRBJ2-5,TRBV25-1,TGTGCCAGCAGTGAAGGCGGGCGCGGGATCGAGACCCAGTACTTC,CASSEGGRGIETQYF
-,TRBD2,TRBJ2-7,TRBV2,TGTGCCAGCAGTCGGACTAGCGGGTTATACGAGCAGTACTTC,CASSRTSGLYEQYF
few,TRBD1,TRBJ2-7,TRBV7-6,TGTGCCAGCAGCCCCAGACCACAGGGGGACGAGCAGTACTTC,CASSPRPQGDEQYF
-,TRBD1,TRBJ1-2,TRBV7-9,TGTGCCAGCAGCGGGACAGGGGGCAATGGCTACACCTTC,CASSGTGGNGYTF
-,-,TRBJ2-5,TRBV4-3,TGCGCCAGCAGCCAAGTTTATGGGCAGGGGTCCCAAGAGACCCAGTACTTC,CASSQVYGQGSQETQYF
-,-,TRBJ2-1,TRBV4-1,TGCGCCAGCAGCCCGTCCGAGGCCAGACGGGGGTACAATGAGCAGTTCTTC,CASSPSEARRGYNEQFF
-,-,TRBJ1-6,TRBV30,TGTGCCTGGACAGAACAACCGAATTCACCCCTCCACTTT,CAWTEQPNSPLHF
-,-,TRBJ2-3,TRBV6-4,TGTGCCAGCAGTGACGGGCGGGGCCCACTAGATACGCAGTATTTT,CASSDGRGPLDTQYF
-,-,TRBJ1-4,TRBV27,TGTGCCAGCAGTTACCAGGGGAGTGGTGAAAAACTGTTTTTT,CASSYQGSGEKLFF
once,TRBD1,TRBJ2-2,TRBV6-1,TGTGCCAGCAGCCGGGACAGGGCCACCGGGGAGCTGTTTTTT,CASSRDRATGELFF
-,-,TRBJ1-1,TRBV6-5,TGTGCCAGCAAACCAATTATTCAGGGGAGGGGGGAGGCTTTCTTT,CASKPIIQGRGEAFF
-,-,TRBJ1-6,TRBV5-5,TGTGCCAGCAGCTTGGGACTCATTAATTCACCCCTCCACTTT,CASSLGLINSPLHF
-,-,TRBJ2-1,TRBV9,TGTGCCAGCAGCGTCGACAATGAGCAGTTCTTC,CASSVDNEQFF
-,-,TRBJ1-6,TRBV9,TGTGCCAGCAGCGTAGCGTCTAAGCGGTCACCCCTCCACTTT,CASSVASKRSPLHF
-,TRBD2,TRBJ2-5,TRBV6-5,TGTGCCAGCAGTTACCAGGGACTAGCGGGCAAAGAGACCCAGTACTTC,CASSYQGLAGKETQYF
-,-,TRBJ1-1,TRBV27,TGTGCCAGCAGTTTATTCAGCGGCACTGAAGCTTTCTTT,CASSLFSGTEAFF
once,TRBD1,TRBJ2-1,TRBV6-5,TGTGCCAGCACCAGCCGGGACAGGGCTAACAATGAGCAGTTCTTC,CASTSRDRANNEQFF
few,-,TRBJ2-7,TRBV5-3,TGTGCCAGCTTACCATGGCGGGGCTACGAGCAGTACTTC,CASLPWRGYEQYF
-,TRBD2,TRBJ2-3,TRBV29-1,TGCAGCGTTGACGGCGGGGGGGCCGCAGATACGCAGTATTTT,CSVDGGGAADTQYF
-,TRBD1,TRBJ1-5,TRBV15,TGTGCCACTACGACAGGGGAGACAAACCAGCCCCAGCATTTT,CATTTGETNQPQHF
-,TRBD1,TRBJ1-5,TRBV10-3,TGTGCCATCAGTGAGGGAGGGGGCGGCAATCAGCCCCAGCATTTT,CAISEGGGGNQPQHF